This entry lists 18 T cell receptor beta chains sequenced from one sample in a study of PD-1 blockade in classical Hodgkin lymphoma (dated by TCRdb to between 2020 and 2021). Library method: the immunoSEQ multiplex PCR assay. Drawn from immuneACCESS, this table holds only the in-frame rearrangements with V and J called that TCRdb kept. Clones are partly lost; checked studies trace under half to an unresolved V gene and leave the rest unexplained. In all, the sample holds 70,000 or so clones, and 85% to 95% of those were seen once. Clones ranked in the top ten supply 7.5% to 9.5% of the sample. The time point label here, explained by the study, means: cycle 1 day 1 (C1D1), immediately before nivolumab initiation. All trial patients had relapsed after autologous stem cell transplantation, with cohorts A, B and C differing in prior brentuximab vedotin exposure. Source: peripheral blood mononuclear cells (PBMCs), taken at baseline. The receptors stem from a human donor with classical Hodgkin lymphoma.

The chain employs TRBV6-6 and TRBJ2-7; 7 nucleotides agree with TRBD2. The CDR3 contains 13 residues. J was trimmed by 4 bases and V by 8 bases; bases with no gene match: 8. Germline assignment: CDR1 MNHNY and CDR2 SVGAGI (reference sequence). The CDR3 protein is CASGGDGRYEQYF. The CDR3, as DNA: TGTGCCAGCGGGGGGGACGGAAGATACGAGCAGTACTTC.

This chain uses TRBV19 with TRBJ2-2; possible D gene TRBD2, 6 bases. The germline V gene has CDR1 LNHDA and CDR2 SQIVND (reference sequence). V gave up 5 bases and J gave up 5 bases, with 18 bases separating them. The length of the CDR3 is 16 residues. CDR3: CASSLFPGEVTGELFF. The CDR3 DNA sequence: TGTGCCAGTAGTCTGTTCCCGGGGGAGGTTACCGGGGAGCTGTTTTTT.

The rearrangement uses TRBV5-4 and TRBJ1-4; no firm D call. Trimming cost V 0 bases and J 6 bases, with 6 bases left between them. Germline V CDR1 and CDR2: SGHNT, YYREEE (reference sequence). CDR3 length equals 13 residues. CDR3 bases: TGTGCCAGCAGCTTGGTTGGAGATGAAAAACTGTTTTTT. It yields the protein CASSLVGDEKLFF.

This chain joins TRBV2 and TRBJ1-2; 12 bases agree with TRBD1. Germline CDR1 SNHLY, CDR2 FYNNEI. With 3 bases clipped from V and 2 bases from J, the junction kept 1 base outside the gene matches. The CDR3 is 15 amino acids. CDR3 region: CASSEGTGGNYGYTF. The CDR3 DNA reads TGTGCCAGCAGTGAGGGGACAGGGGGCAACTATGGCTACACCTTC.

CDR3 DNA: TGTGCCAGCTCAGCCGGGAGTGGCTACGAGCAGTACTTC. Translating it yields CASSAGSGYEQYF. V usage is TRBV18 and J usage is TRBJ2-7; tentatively, D is TRBD2 (6 bases). V was cut by 5 bases and J by 3 bases, with 11 bases left in between. The CDR3 consists of 13 residues. Germline CDR1 KGHSH, CDR2 LQKENI.

In DNA form, the CDR3 reads TGCGCCAGCAGCGGGGGGGCGCTGAACACTGAAGCTTTCTTT. Its protein product is CASSGGALNTEAFF. V is TRBV5-1 and J is TRBJ1-1; D possibly corresponds to TRBD1 (6 bases). V lost 4 bases and J 0 bases, leaving 10 bases between the germline ends. The CDR3 sequence is 14 residues long. The germline gives CDR1 SGHRS, CDR2 YFSETQ. Variable domain in full (rest from reference TRBV5-1 and TRBJ1-1): KAGVTQTPRYLIKTRGQQVTLSCSPISGHRSVSWYQQTPGQGLQFLFEYFSETQRNKGNFPGRFSGRQFSNSRSEMNVSTLELGDSALYLCASSGGALNTEAFFGQGTRLTVV.

The rearrangement joins TRBV11-2 to TRBJ2-5; 7 bases are shared with TRBD1. Losses at the gene ends were 5 bases for V and 5 bases for J; bases not matched to a gene: 14. CDR1 and CDR2 from the germline V gene are SGHAT and FQNNGV. The CDR3 is 16 amino acids. The DNA of the CDR3 is TGTGCCAGCAGCGCAGCCCCCCGGGACAGCTTTGAGACCCAGTACTTC. It encodes CASSAAPRDSFETQYF.

This chain uses TRBV29-1 with TRBJ2-2, with D hard to call. Trimming shortened V by 1 base and J by 6 bases, and 12 bases separated the two germline ends. The length of the CDR3 is 14 residues. Germline lookup yields CDR1 SQVTM and CDR2 ANQGSEA. The CDR3 sequence is CSVEALGFAGELFF. The CDR3 region has the DNA TGCAGCGTTGAAGCGTTGGGGTTCGCCGGGGAGCTGTTTTTT.

The chain has TRBV7-3 and TRBJ2-3; D uncertain. This CDR3 comprises 13 residues. Deletions cut 4 bases from V and 2 bases from J, with 7 bases between. The germline V gene encodes CDR1 SGHTA and CDR2 FQGTGA. The CDR3 region is CASSSTLTDTQYF. The DNA for the CDR3 is TGTGCCAGCAGCTCTACCCTCACAGATACGCAGTATTTT.

The chain links TRBV4-3 to TRBJ2-7, with 10 bases that match TRBD2. V was clipped by 0 bases and J by 4 bases; unmatched bases: 3. Germline V gives CDR1 LGHNA, CDR2 YSLEER. This CDR3 has 15 amino acids. The CDR3: CASSQDILAGYEQYF. CDR3 DNA: TGCGCCAGCAGCCAAGATATACTAGCGGGATACGAGCAGTACTTC.

This clone has only a few counts. The chain links TRBV27 to TRBJ2-2; 8 bases match TRBD1. Trimming removed 0 bases from V and 5 bases from J; junction bases left unmatched: 11. Germline CDR1 reads MNHEY; CDR2 reads SMNVEV (reference sequence). The CDR3 sequence is 18 residues long. The CDR3, as DNA: TGTGCCAGCAGTTTATCTTTTATTGGACAGGGTGAAACCGGGGAGCTGTTTTTT. This translates into CASSLSFIGQGETGELFF.

The rearrangement joins TRBV28 to TRBJ2-5; perhaps D is TRBD1 or TRBD2 (5 bases each). Germline V CDR1 and CDR2: MDHEN, SYDVKM. V lost 4 bases, J lost 5 bases, and 23 bases lay in between. CDR3 length: 17 amino acids. In nucleotides, the CDR3 is TGTGCCAGCAGTTCCCGGACGGGGCGTAGAGGGTCGGAGACCCAGTACTTC. Residues: CASSSRTGRRGSETQYF.

The rearrangement joins TRBV6-5 to TRBJ2-7; TRBD1 matches 10 bases. Per germline, CDR1 MNHEY and CDR2 SVGAGI. Trimming at V came to 0 bases and at J to 5 bases, leaving 4 bases not matched to a gene. CDR3 length: 15 residues. The CDR3 sequence is CASSYSGTGAHEQYF. CDR3 sequence (DNA): TGTGCCAGCAGTTACTCCGGGACAGGGGCACACGAGCAGTACTTC.

The chain is built from TRBV18 and TRBJ2-7, with a tentative D call TRBD2 (6 bases). The germline V gene encodes CDR1 KGHSH and CDR2 LQKENI. V gave up 6 bases and J gave up 1 base, with 16 bases separating them. There are 15 residues in the CDR3. The CDR3 coding sequence is TGTGCCAGCTCCGCCCCAGGGACTGAATCCTACGAGCAGTACTTC. Its translation is CASSAPGTESYEQYF.

The chain employs TRBV11-2 and TRBJ1-5; 10 bases agree with TRBD1. CDR1 and CDR2 from the germline V gene are SGHAT and FQNNGV. The CDR3 covers 14 residues. Germline trimming cut 5 bases from V and 7 bases from J; bases unmatched to any gene: 5. The DNA for the CDR3 is TGTGCCAGCAGCCCTGGACAGGGGGGGCAGCCCCAGCATTTT. Its translation: CASSPGQGGQPQHF.

The CDR3 loop reads CASSLRRTSPEHEQFF. The DNA of the CDR3 is TGTGCCAGCAGCTTGCGCAGGACTAGCCCGGAGCATGAGCAGTTCTTC. The rearrangement uses TRBV5-6 and TRBJ2-1, with 8 bases aligning to TRBD2. The CDR3 consists of 16 residues. V was clipped by 1 base and J by 8 bases; unmatched bases: 11. Looked up from germline, CDR1 is SGHDT and CDR2 is YYEEEE.

V and J are TRBV6-4 and TRBJ2-3; TRBD2 agrees at 10 bases. J lost 2 bases, V lost 6 bases, and 8 bases had no gene match. The CDR3 is 16 residues long. Germline V gives CDR1 MRHNA, CDR2 SNTAGT. The CDR3 protein is CASRGLAGDLTDTQYF. The CDR3 DNA reads TGTGCCAGCAGAGGGCTAGCGGGGGACCTCACAGATACGCAGTATTTT.

V usage is TRBV28 and J usage is TRBJ1-5; 7 bases match TRBD1. CDR3 size: 18 residues. Germline lookup yields CDR1 MDHEN and CDR2 SYDVKM. The junction had 15 bases not matched to a gene; V was cut back by 7 bases and J by 0 bases. The CDR3 loop reads CASTTFLGQRDSNQPQHF. For the CDR3, the DNA is TGTGCCAGCACCACATTTTTGGGACAGCGGGATAGCAATCAGCCCCAGCATTTT.